One sample yielded the 21 T cell receptor beta chains listed below, sequenced in a study of cytomegalovirus exposure and HLA in healthy donors. With 60 Vbeta and 13 Jbeta primers, the PCR was carried out. Assay: immunoSEQ multiplex PCR; the TCRdb copy retains only in-frame clones and omits some. Of hundreds of thousands of clones in the sample, around 80% were seen once. Sequencing used PBMCs. Every receptor here comes from a man aged 18 to 35 in good health and CMV-seronegative.

To note about this clone: The junction shows a germline mismatch at one end, possibly a read error. The J gene is TRBJ2-7, the V gene TRBV28, with TRBD2 matching 7 bases. Germline V CDR1 and CDR2: MDHEN, SYDVKM. This CDR3 spans 13 amino acids. The CDR3 loop is CASSSGGSPRSLF. The CDR3 DNA reads TGTGCCAGCAGTTCGGGGGGATCCCCCCGCTCCCTCTTC.

The chain uses TRBV14 and TRBJ1-2; D is undetermined. The CDR3 length is 12 residues. The germline CDR1 and CDR2 sequences are SGHDN and FVKESK. V lost 1 base and J lost 5, with 5 bases in between. The CDR3 region has the DNA TGTGCCAGCAGCCAAGCACAGTATGGCTACACCTTC. It specifies CASSQAQYGYTF.

The chain uses TRBV5-1 and TRBJ2-1; D is perhaps TRBD1 (5 bases). The V gene lost 5 bases and the J gene lost 0 bases, with 6 bases spanning the gap. Per the germline V gene, CDR1 is SGHRS and CDR2 is YFSETQ. This CDR3 region has 13 residues. The CDR3 spells CASRQGSYNEQFF. The CDR3 coding sequence is TGCGCCAGCAGGCAGGGCTCCTACAATGAGCAGTTCTTC.

This clone occurred once. The V and J genes are TRBV27 and TRBJ1-2; D not certain. The V gene's germline CDR1 is MNHEY and CDR2 SMNVEV (reference sequence). The CDR3 has 14 amino acids. The V end lost 7 bases, the J end lost 5 bases, and 17 bases lay between the germline ends. As DNA, the CDR3 is TGTGCCAGCAAATTAGGGAGGGTTGGTTATGGCTACACCTTC. Its translation is CASKLGRVGYGYTF.

The chain links TRBV18 to TRBJ2-3; 7 bases align to TRBD1. The CDR3 covers 15 residues. The V gene end was trimmed by 3 bases and the J gene end by 0 bases; junction bases not matched to a gene: 3. Germline assignment: CDR1 KGHSH and CDR2 LQKENI. This CDR3 reads CASSPTGVSTDTQYF. The CDR3 DNA sequence: TGTGCCAGCTCACCTACAGGGGTGAGCACAGATACGCAGTATTTT.

The chain combines TRBV14 with TRBJ2-3; 7 bases are shared with TRBD1. The V gene end was trimmed by 2 bases and the J gene end by 4 bases; junction bases not matched to a gene: 6. CDR1 and CDR2 from the germline V gene are SGHDN and FVKESK. The CDR3 has 15 residues. Written as DNA, the CDR3 is TGTGCCAGCAGCCAACGGACAGGCTCGGCAGATACGCAGTATTTT. This sequence encodes CASSQRTGSADTQYF.

This CDR3 is CASSRSGQGSYEQYF. The CDR3, as DNA: TGTGCCAGCAGCCGTTCGGGACAGGGTTCATACGAGCAGTACTTC. The V gene is TRBV6-5, the J gene TRBJ2-7; TRBD1 matches at 9 bases. This CDR3 contains 15 residues. The germline V gene has CDR1 MNHEY and CDR2 SVGAGI. Trimming took 6 bases from V and 4 from J; bases not matched to a gene: 10.

This clone was detected once. The gene calls are TRBV4-2 and TRBJ2-7; the D gene is possibly TRBD2 (6 bases). Germline CDR1 is LGHNA and CDR2 is YNFKEQ. This CDR3 contains 15 residues. Trimming shortened V by 0 bases and J by 4 bases, and 13 bases separated the two germline ends. The CDR3 loop is CASSQEEGGVYEQYF. Here the CDR3 DNA reads TGTGCCAGCAGCCAAGAGGAGGGTGGGGTTTACGAGCAGTACTTC.

The chain links TRBV6-5 to TRBJ2-1, with D unresolved. CDR3 length: 12 residues. V gave up 6 bases and J gave up 4 bases, with 7 bases separating them. Germline V lookup: CDR1 MNHEY, CDR2 SVGAGI. CDR3 coding DNA: TGTGCCAGCAGACAGAAATACAATGAGCAGTTCTTC. This translates into CASRQKYNEQFF.

V usage is TRBV6-5 and J usage is TRBJ1-4; 8 nucleotides align to TRBD1. This CDR3 spans 15 amino acids. V trimming: 0 bases; J trimming: 8 bases; junction bases outside the gene matches: 5. Germline CDR1 reads MNHEY; CDR2 reads SVGAGI. The CDR3 spells CASSYSPGGREKLFF. In DNA form, the CDR3 reads TGTGCCAGCAGTTACTCCCCAGGGGGCAGGGAAAAACTGTTTTTT.

CDR3 nucleotide sequence: TGTGCCAGCAGTTTATTTTCCGGGAACTATGGCTACACCTTC. This codes for CASSLFSGNYGYTF. This chain connects TRBV28 to TRBJ1-2; no definite D call. The germline V gene encodes CDR1 MDHEN and CDR2 SYDVKM. This CDR3 contains 14 residues. V lost 1 base and J lost 2, with 8 bases in between.

The chain is built from TRBV18 and TRBJ1-3; D might be TRBD1 (5 bases). Germline assignment: CDR1 KGHSH and CDR2 LQKENI. The CDR3 is 14 amino acids. The V and J ends lost 6 bases and 1 base respectively, with 10 bases between them. CDR3 in DNA: TGTGCCAGCTCGGAACAGGAGTCTGGAAACACCATATATTTT. Its translation: CASSEQESGNTIYF.

This chain joins TRBV11-2 and TRBJ2-7; D gene unclear. Trimming pared 1 base from V and 6 bases from J, leaving 10 bases between. This CDR3 comprises 13 residues. In germline, CDR1 is SGHAT, CDR2 FQNNGV. The CDR3 DNA is TGTGCCAGCAGCTTAGGGCAACGAGGCGAGCAGTACTTC. This codes for CASSLGQRGEQYF.

J is TRBJ1-4 and V is TRBV5-1, with 8 bases that match TRBD1. This CDR3 has 14 residues. V lost 2 bases and J lost 6; bases outside the gene matches: 3. The germline CDR1 and CDR2 sequences are SGHRS and YFSETQ. CDR3 sequence reads: CASSFDRGDEKLFF. The CDR3 DNA reads as TGCGCCAGCAGCTTCGACAGGGGTGATGAAAAACTGTTTTTT.

J is TRBJ2-3 and V is TRBV2; 9 nucleotides match TRBD2. The V gene's germline CDR1 is SNHLY and CDR2 FYNNEI. This CDR3 is built from 16 residues. V trimming: 2 bases; J trimming: 0 bases; junction bases outside the gene matches: 3. CDR3 DNA sequence: TGTGCCAGCAGTGAACGGCTAGCGGGAAGCACAGATACGCAGTATTTT. This codes for CASSERLAGSTDTQYF.

The rearrangement links TRBV19 to TRBJ1-1; no clear D. The CDR3 contains 14 residues. V dropped 1 base and J dropped 0 bases, with 6 bases sitting between them. Germline V gene lookup returns CDR1 LNHDA and CDR2 SQIVND (reference sequence). The CDR3 DNA reads as TGTGCCAGTAGTATAGCACTGGTGAACACTGAAGCTTTCTTT. Translation gives CASSIALVNTEAFF. Together with reference TRBV19 and TRBJ1-1, the CDR3 gives the full variable domain: DGGITQSPKYLFRKEGQNVTLSCEQNLNHDAMYWYRQDPGQGLRLIYYSQIVNDFQKGDIAEGYSVSREKKESFPLTVTSAQKNPTAFYLCASSIALVNTEAFFGQGTRLTVV.

The J gene is TRBJ1-6, the V gene TRBV30, with D perhaps TRBD1 (5 bases). Germline V lookup: CDR1 GTSNPN, CDR2 SVGIG (reference sequence). The V end was cut by 6 bases, the J end by 3 bases, with 6 bases between. The CDR3 sequence is 12 residues long. In DNA, the CDR3 is TGTGCCTGTGACAGCTATAATTCACCCCTCCACTTT. This translates into CACDSYNSPLHF. Using reference TRBV30 and TRBJ1-6 for the parts outside the CDR3, the full variable domain is SQTIHQWPATLVQPVGSPLSLECTVEGTSNPNLYWYRQAAGRGLQLLFYSVGIGQISSEVPQNLSASRPQDRQFILSSKKLLLSDSGFYLCACDSYNSPLHFGNGTRLTVT.

This rearrangement joins TRBV10-2 to TRBJ2-5, with TRBD2 matching 8 bases. The length of the CDR3 is 14 residues. V shed 6 bases and J 5 bases; nucleotides not matched to a gene: 8. In germline, CDR1 is WSHSY, CDR2 SAAADI. DNA of the CDR3: TGCGCCAGCAGAGGCCGGGGCGGGAGGGAGACCCAGTACTTC. Residues: CASRGRGGRETQYF.

The rearrangement joins TRBV5-3 to TRBJ2-3; 8 positions agree with TRBD1. TRBV5-3 is an ORF, and what it does is uncertain. CDR3 length: 16 amino acids. The V and J ends lost 3 bases and 4 bases, in that order; junction bases with no gene match: 10. The CDR3 is CARSSSGGLPPDTQYF. The CDR3 coding sequence is TGTGCCAGAAGCTCCTCAGGGGGCCTTCCCCCAGATACGCAGTATTTT.

This clone has more than one count but fewer than ten. The CDR3 loop reads CASSWAGNYGYTF. The CDR3, as DNA: TGTGCCAGCAGCTGGGCAGGGAACTATGGCTACACCTTC. This chain joins TRBV6-5 and TRBJ1-2, with D perhaps TRBD1 (5 bases). The CDR3 sequence is 13 residues long. With 6 bases removed from V and 2 bases from J, the gap between germline ends came to 10 bases. The germline CDR1 and CDR2 sequences are MNHEY and SVGAGI.

The CDR3 loop reads CASSERQATNTEAFF. In nucleotides, the CDR3 is TGTGCCAGCAGTGAAAGGCAGGCCACGAACACTGAAGCTTTCTTT. The chain uses TRBV2 and TRBJ1-1; D unresolved. The germline V gene encodes CDR1 SNHLY and CDR2 FYNNEI. The CDR3 is made up of 15 amino acids. The V and J ends lost 2 bases and 1 base respectively, with 11 bases between them. Based on the CDR3 plus reference TRBV2 and TRBJ1-1, the full variable domain is EPEVTQTPSHQVTQMGQEVILRCVPISNHLYFYWYRQILGQKVEFLVSFYNNEISEKSEIFDDQFSVERPDGSNFTLKIRSTKLEDSAMYFCASSERQATNTEAFFGQGTRLTVV.